The next 23 T cell receptor beta chains were all read from a single sample in a study of T cell repertoires in cytomegalovirus infection. TCRdb ran MiXCR on the reads and lists one entry per CDR3 protein. The sample records about 110,000 distinct CDR3 sequences, 42% being singletons. No antigens are known for them. The sample in question was CD8+ T cells from cultured PBMCs, obtained from culture after CMV antigen stimulation. The receptors shown here come from a human donor in good health (CMV status not recorded). Some clones in this sample may be carry-over from other donors' samples.

The chain carries TRBV29-1 and TRBJ2-7, with a possible D match to TRBD1 (7 bases). This CDR3 region has 13 residues. Trimming took 7 bases from V and 5 from J, leaving 18 bases between them. The germline gives CDR1 SQVTM, CDR2 ANQGSEA. The CDR3 protein is CSALRGRGDEQYF. The CDR3 bases are TGCAGCGCCCTACGAGGCAGGGGGGACGAGCAGTACTTC.

The rearrangement uses TRBV15 and TRBJ1-1; D gene ambiguous. The length of the CDR3 is 13 residues. Per germline, CDR1 LNHNV and CDR2 YYDKDF (reference sequence). V lost 6 bases and J 2 bases, leaving 10 bases between the germline ends. The CDR3 coding sequence is TGTGCCACCAGAGATGTCCCCAACACTGAAGCTTTCTTT. Its translation: CATRDVPNTEAFF. The full variable domain, in which reference TRBV15 and TRBJ1-1 provide the parts outside the CDR3, is DAMVIQNPRYQVTQFGKPVTLSCSQTLNHNVMYWYQQKSSQAPKLLFHYYDKDFNNEADTPDNFQSRRPNTSFCFLDIRSPGLGDTAMYLCATRDVPNTEAFFGQGTRLTVV.

The chain recombines TRBV20-1 with TRBJ2-7, with D tentatively TRBD1 (5 bases). Germline assignment: CDR1 DFQATT and CDR2 SNEGSKA (reference sequence). The CDR3 covers 12 residues. Deletions cut 5 bases from V and 6 bases from J, with 14 bases between. This CDR3 reads CSAPQGTREQYF. CDR3 nucleotides: TGCAGTGCTCCTCAGGGTACGCGCGAGCAGTACTTC.

V is TRBV10-3 and J is TRBJ2-7; D is uncertain. The V and J ends lost 0 bases and 3 bases respectively, with 9 bases between them. This CDR3 spans 14 amino acids. Per the germline V gene, CDR1 is ENHRY and CDR2 is SYGVKD. DNA of the CDR3: TGTGCCATCAGTGAGTCGTTAAACTACTACGAGCAGTACTTC. Translating gives CAISESLNYYEQYF.

This chain links TRBV4-1 with TRBJ1-1, with unresolved D. Trimming cost V 3 bases and J 1 base, with 6 bases left between them. Per germline, CDR1 MGHRA and CDR2 YSYEKL. The length of the CDR3 is 13 residues. DNA for the CDR3: TGCGCCAGCAGCCAGAAGGGGAACACTGAAGCTTTCTTT. Translating it yields CASSQKGNTEAFF.

J is TRBJ2-7 and V is TRBV2, with unresolved D. Germline assignment: CDR1 SNHLY and CDR2 FYNNEI. V dropped 7 bases and J dropped 4 bases, with 11 bases sitting between them. The CDR3 spans 12 residues. The CDR3 here is CASTPIGYEQYF. In DNA form, the CDR3 reads TGTGCCAGCACCCCCATCGGGTACGAGCAGTACTTC.

This clonotype was observed a few times. This chain links TRBV5-1 with TRBJ2-7, with 12 bases aligning to TRBD2. The CDR3 loop spans 14 amino acids. The V and J ends lost 4 bases and 2 bases, in that order; junction bases with no gene match: 1. Looked up from germline, CDR1 is SGHRS and CDR2 is YFSETQ. The CDR3, as DNA: TGCGCCAGCAGCCGGACTAGCGGGACCTACGAGCAGTACTTC. Amino acids: CASSRTSGTYEQYF.

The rearrangement joins TRBV27 to TRBJ2-3; D is perhaps TRBD2 (6 bases). This CDR3 is 13 amino acids long. The V gene lost 8 bases and the J gene lost 2 bases, with 11 bases spanning the gap. CDR1 is MNHEY and CDR2 is SMNVEV in the germline V gene (reference sequence). The CDR3, as DNA: TGTGCCAGCGGGCTAGCGAACACAGATACGCAGTATTTT. Translated: CASGLANTDTQYF.

This chain uses TRBV12-3 or TRBV12-4 with TRBJ2-7; a weak D match, TRBD1 (6 bases). V gave up 2 bases and J gave up 2 bases, with 10 bases separating them. The CDR3 sequence is 14 residues long. CDR3 sequence (DNA): TGTGCCAGCAGTTTATATGGGGGCCCCTACGAGCAGTACTTC. Its translation is CASSLYGGPYEQYF.

The CDR3 here is CASSFWGKGNYGYTF. CDR3 sequence (DNA): TGTGCCAGCAGTTTTTGGGGGAAGGGCAACTATGGCTACACCTTC. V usage is TRBV12-3 or TRBV12-4 and J usage is TRBJ1-2; D is possibly TRBD1 (5 bases). The V and J ends lost 3 bases and 2 bases respectively, with 13 bases between them. The CDR3 has 15 residues.

This clonotype occurred a few times. CDR3 protein: CASSPSWGESNQPQHF. The CDR3 coding sequence is TGTGCCAGCAGTCCCTCGTGGGGCGAAAGCAATCAGCCCCAGCATTTT. This sequence joins TRBV27 and TRBJ1-5, with a tentative D call TRBD1 (5 bases). The germline V and J ends were trimmed by 5 bases and 1 base, with 15 bases remaining between them. There are 16 residues in the CDR3. Looked up from germline, CDR1 is MNHEY and CDR2 is SMNVEV (reference sequence).

V and J are TRBV4-1 and TRBJ2-1, with 8 positions matching TRBD2. CDR1 is MGHRA and CDR2 is YSYEKL in the germline V gene. J was trimmed by 10 bases and V by 2 bases; bases with no gene match: 7. The CDR3 runs to 14 residues. In nucleotides, the CDR3 is TGCGCCAGCAGCCAAACTAGCGGCCAAGAGGAGCAGTTCTTC. Translating it yields CASSQTSGQEEQFF.

The chain's CDR3 is CATSDFPLRHTEAFF. CDR3 sequence (DNA): TGTGCCACCAGTGATTTCCCGTTGCGACACACTGAAGCTTTCTTT. The chain joins TRBV24-1 to TRBJ1-1; D is unresolved. Trimming shortened V by 1 base and J by 3 bases, and 11 bases separated the two germline ends. The CDR3 is made up of 15 amino acids. The germline V gene has CDR1 KGHDR and CDR2 SFDVKD.

This clonotype showed up just a few times. J is TRBJ2-1 and V is TRBV7-9; perhaps TRBD2 as D (6 bases). The CDR3 loop spans 15 amino acids. The V end lost 3 bases, the J end lost 0 bases, and 9 bases lay between the germline ends. The germline gives CDR1 SEHNR, CDR2 FQNEAQ (reference sequence). The CDR3 loop reads CASSFSGFSYNEQFF. CDR3 in DNA: TGTGCCAGCAGCTTTAGCGGCTTCTCCTACAATGAGCAGTTCTTC.

This clonotype was observed a handful of times. The rearrangement links TRBV12-3 or TRBV12-4 to TRBJ2-7; D call uncertain. V dropped 3 bases and J dropped 2 bases, with 5 bases sitting between them. CDR3 length equals 12 residues. Written as DNA, the CDR3 is TGTGCCAGCAGTTTGCCAGCCTACGAGCAGTACTTC. Translation: CASSLPAYEQYF.

In DNA, the CDR3 is TGCGCCAGCAGCATTGACAGTACGCATGAGCAGTTCTTC. Its protein product is CASSIDSTHEQFF. The V call is TRBV5-1, the J call TRBJ2-1; tentatively, D is TRBD1 (5 bases). Per germline, CDR1 SGHRS and CDR2 YFSETQ. The CDR3 is made up of 13 amino acids. V was pared by 4 bases and J by 8 bases, with 13 bases between.

The CDR3 sequence is CASSEPRSSYNSPLHF. As DNA, the CDR3 is TGTGCCAGCAGTGAACCCAGGAGCTCCTATAATTCACCCCTCCACTTT. The chain carries TRBV6-1 and TRBJ1-6; D is ambiguous. CDR3 length equals 16 residues. V lost 2 bases, J lost 0 bases, and 8 bases lay in between. Germline V gene data show CDR1 as MNHNS and CDR2 as SASEGT.

The chain uses TRBV19 and TRBJ2-1; TRBD2 matches at 7 bases. CDR1 and CDR2 from the germline V gene are LNHDA and SQIVND (reference sequence). This CDR3 has 16 residues. Unmatched junction bases numbered 12, after V lost 5 bases and J lost 5 bases. In DNA, the CDR3 is TGTGCCAGTAGTGCGGGACTATGGCTCCTGAACAATGAGCAGTTCTTC. The encoded protein is CASSAGLWLLNNEQFF. The full variable domain, with the rest looked up from reference TRBV19 and TRBJ2-1, is DGGITQSPKYLFRKEGQNVTLSCEQNLNHDAMYWYRQDPGQGLRLIYYSQIVNDFQKGDIAEGYSVSREKKESFPLTVTSAQKNPTAFYLCASSAGLWLLNNEQFFGPGTRLTVL.

A few counts support this clonotype. The genes are TRBV12-3 or TRBV12-4 and TRBJ2-3; D is undetermined. The ends were cut back, 5 bases at V and 6 bases at J, with 27 bases in the middle. The CDR3 contains 18 residues. CDR3 loop: CASSPLSGRTSMVDTQYF. Here the CDR3 DNA reads TGTGCCAGCAGTCCCCTTTCGGGTAGGACCTCCATGGTTGATACGCAGTATTTT.

V usage is TRBV12-3 or TRBV12-4 and J usage is TRBJ2-3; no reliable D call. The CDR3 length is 13 residues. The V and J ends lost 6 bases and 2 bases respectively, with 9 bases between them. The CDR3 spells CASSPGNTDTQYF. CDR3 DNA: TGTGCCAGCAGCCCGGGTAACACAGATACGCAGTATTTT.

This chain connects TRBV20-1 to TRBJ2-1; D might be TRBD1 or TRBD2, each matching 5 bases. Per the germline V gene, CDR1 is DFQATT and CDR2 is SNEGSKA (reference sequence). The germline V and J ends were trimmed by 6 bases and 3 bases, with 18 bases remaining between them. This CDR3 comprises 15 residues. The CDR3 nucleotides are TGCAGTGCAGAGACGGGCAGGGACGGCTACAATGAGCAGTTCTTC. Translating gives CSAETGRDGYNEQFF.

This clonotype was counted many times. The chain is built from TRBV19 and TRBJ2-1; 11 bases line up with TRBD1. J gave up 8 bases and V 5 bases, and 11 bases lay outside the gene matches. The CDR3 totals 16 residues. Germline V gene sequence: CDR1 LNHDA, CDR2 SQIVND (reference sequence). The CDR3 sequence: CASSENLWTGGYEQFF. For the CDR3, the DNA is TGTGCCAGTAGTGAGAACCTGTGGACAGGGGGCTATGAGCAGTTCTTC.

This clonotype was counted many times. V and J are TRBV7-6 and TRBJ1-1, with D perhaps TRBD1 (5 bases). Germline V gene sequence: CDR1 SGHVS, CDR2 FNYEAQ. The CDR3 runs to 17 residues. With 2 bases removed from V and 0 bases from J, the gap between germline ends came to 16 bases. DNA of the CDR3: TGTGCCAGCAGCTTATTTCCAGGGCCAGGTATGAACACTGAAGCTTTCTTT. Its translation is CASSLFPGPGMNTEAFF.